These 3 T cell receptor beta chains were sequenced from one sample in a study of read filtering for tumor transcriptome and immune sequencing. Molecular barcoded adaptors covering alpha/delta and beta/gamma chains were used on approximately 400 ng RNA. One entry per CDR3 protein results from TCRdb running MiXCR on the reads. The sample has over 14,000 distinct CDR3 sequences, around 21% seen once. The sequencing sample was made of a population of CD138-negative cells sorted from bone marrow. The receptors originated from a donor at least 40 years old with multiple myeloma.

The V call is TRBV5-5, the J call TRBJ2-1; 13 bases match TRBD2. Losses at the gene ends were 2 bases for V and 0 bases for J; bases not matched to a gene: 11. The CDR3 has 20 residues. The germline CDR1 and CDR2 sequences are SGHKS and YYEKEE (reference sequence). The CDR3 sequence: CASSLPGLAGIRGSYNEQFF. CDR3 nucleotides: TGTGCCAGCAGCTTACCGGGACTAGCGGGGATCCGAGGCTCCTACAATGAGCAGTTCTTC.

In this sample, this clonotype turned up many times. V and J are TRBV6-2 or TRBV6-3 and TRBJ2-1, with D perhaps being TRBD1 or TRBD2 (5 bases each). CDR1 is MNHEY, CDR2 SVGEGT, per germline. The CDR3 consists of 19 residues. V was trimmed by 4 bases and J by 0 bases, leaving 22 bases between them. In nucleotides, the CDR3 is TGTGCCAGCAGTTTCTCGAAGGGGAGCCGTAAGAGCTCCTACAATGAGCAGTTCTTC. This encodes CASSFSKGSRKSSYNEQFF.

This clonotype was counted many times. This chain links TRBV4-1 with TRBJ2-2, with D perhaps matching TRBD1 (6 bases). The germline V gene has CDR1 MGHRA and CDR2 YSYEKL. Trimming removed 2 bases at V and 1 base at J, with 8 bases between. The CDR3 runs to 15 residues. The CDR3 is CASSQRTENTGELFF. As DNA, the CDR3 is TGCGCCAGCAGCCAAAGGACAGAGAACACCGGGGAGCTGTTTTTT.